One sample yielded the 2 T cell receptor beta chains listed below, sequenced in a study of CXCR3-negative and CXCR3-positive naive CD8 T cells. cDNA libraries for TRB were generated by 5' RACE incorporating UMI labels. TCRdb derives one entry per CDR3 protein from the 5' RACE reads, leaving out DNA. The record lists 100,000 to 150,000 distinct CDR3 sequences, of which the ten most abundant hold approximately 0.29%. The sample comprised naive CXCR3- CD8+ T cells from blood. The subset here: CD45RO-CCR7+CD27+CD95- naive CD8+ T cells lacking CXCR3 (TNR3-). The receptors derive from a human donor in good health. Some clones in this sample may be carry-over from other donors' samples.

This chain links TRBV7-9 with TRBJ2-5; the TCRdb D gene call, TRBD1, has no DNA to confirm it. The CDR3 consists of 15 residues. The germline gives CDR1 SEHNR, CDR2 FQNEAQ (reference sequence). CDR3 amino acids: CASSTWTGGEETQYF.

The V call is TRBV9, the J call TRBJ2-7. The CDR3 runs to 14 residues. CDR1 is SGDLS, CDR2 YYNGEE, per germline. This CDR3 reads CASSVGQSSYEQYF. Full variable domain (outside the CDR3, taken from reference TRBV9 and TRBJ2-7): DSGVTQTPKHLITATGQRVTLRCSPRSGDLSVYWYQQSLDQGLQFLIQYYNGEERAKGNILERFSAQQFPDLHSELNLSSLELGDSALYFCASSVGQSSYEQYFGPGTRLTVT.